This T cell receptor beta chain is from a study of blood T cell repertoires in COVID-19. As for the study in general: The study drew acute and convalescent COVID-19 samples from the United States, Italy and Spain. T cells, B-cell-depleted T cells, or PBMCs provided the cDNA or gDNA that served as material.

Sequenced by immunoSEQ multiplex PCR; TCRdb stores in-frame clones only, minus some. The sample includes 240,000 or so clones, around 90% of them seen just once. This receptor was taken from a woman between 40 and 55 years old who had recovered from COVID-19. The specimen sequenced was peripheral blood.

The CDR3 loop reads CASGGQPNEKLFF. In DNA form, the CDR3 reads TGTGCCAGCGGGGGACAGCCTAATGAAAAACTGTTTTTT. This chain connects TRBV7-9 to TRBJ1-4; 7 nucleotides line up with TRBD1. V was pared by 8 bases and J by 3 bases, with 3 bases of the junction left unmatched. The CDR3 spans 13 residues. Germline V lookup: CDR1 SEHNR, CDR2 FQNEAQ (reference sequence). Variable domain in full (rest from reference TRBV7-9 and TRBJ1-4): DTGVSQNPRHKITKRGQNVTFRCDPISEHNRLYWYRQTLGQGPEFLTYFQNEAQLEKSRLLSDRFSAERPKGSFSTLEIQRTEQGDSAMYLCASGGQPNEKLFFGSGTQLSVL.